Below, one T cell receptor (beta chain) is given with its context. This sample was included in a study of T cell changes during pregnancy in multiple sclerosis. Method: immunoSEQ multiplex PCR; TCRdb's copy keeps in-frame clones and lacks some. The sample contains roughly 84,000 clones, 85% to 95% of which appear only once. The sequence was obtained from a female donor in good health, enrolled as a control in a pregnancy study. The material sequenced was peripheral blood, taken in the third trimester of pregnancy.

Written as DNA, the CDR3 is TGCGCCAGCAGCCCACTTGGGACAGCCATTTTAAGACTGTTTTTT. As protein: CASSPLGTAILRLFF. This chain joins TRBV4-1 and TRBJ1-4; 7 nucleotides line up with TRBD1. V shed 4 bases and J 13 bases; nucleotides not matched to a gene: 15. Per the germline V gene, CDR1 is MGHRA and CDR2 is YSYEKL. CDR3 size: 15 residues.